These 8 T cell receptor beta chains were sequenced from one sample in a study of prognosis after radiotherapy for stage I lung cancer. By two-round multiplex PCR, the TCR beta CDR3 was amplified from genomic DNA. First-round PCR amplification was performed with primers specific to each TRBV and TRBJ gene. TCRdb reanalysed the multiplex PCR reads using MiXCR and keeps one entry per CDR3 protein. The sample comprises 50,000 to 75,000 distinct CDR3 sequences, more than 20% of which are singletons, and 6.5% to 8.5% rests with the top ten. Sequenced material: PBMCs, taken before or after stereotactic body radiation therapy (not recorded which). These TCRs come from a donor at least 50 years old with non-small cell lung cancer.

The table lists this clonotype with many counts. The J gene is TRBJ1-3, the V gene TRBV14; TRBD1 is a possible D gene (5 bases). CDR3 length: 16 amino acids. Germline V CDR1 and CDR2: SGHDN, FVKESK. The germline V and J ends were trimmed by 1 base and 0 bases, with 10 bases remaining between them. Written as DNA, the CDR3 is TGTGCCAGCAGCCAAGTTGGGGCAGTCTCTGGAAACACCATATATTTT. This gives the protein CASSQVGAVSGNTIYF.

As for this clonotype: The germline gene is not matched at one end of the junction; a read error may be the cause. The chain recombines TRBV5-1 with TRBJ2-7; TRBD1 is a possible D gene (6 bases). The CDR3 length is 17 residues. Germline CDR1 and CDR2: SGHRS and YFSETQ. The CDR3 DNA reads TGCGCAAGCAGCTTTTTCCCACAGGGTAAAAGCTACTACGAGCAGTACTTC. Residues: CASSFFPQGKSYYEQYF.

This clonotype showed up many times. The chain combines TRBV7-2 with TRBJ2-3; 11 bases map to TRBD2. CDR1 and CDR2 (germline): SGHTA, FQGNSA. Germline trimming cut 5 bases from V and 2 bases from J; bases unmatched to any gene: 3. The CDR3 has 15 amino acids. The CDR3 loop reads CASSLSGGATDTQYF. CDR3 in DNA: TGTGCCAGCAGCCTTAGCGGGGGGGCCACAGATACGCAGTATTTT.

This clonotype appeared many times. The J gene is TRBJ2-2, the V gene TRBV5-6, with no clear D. Germline-derived CDR1 and CDR2 are SGHDT and YYEEEE. This CDR3 comprises 16 residues. Trimming removed 3 bases from V and 0 bases from J, with 12 bases in between. CDR3 DNA sequence: TGTGCCAGCAGCTCTTTCCGGGTTCCGAACACCGGGGAGCTGTTTTTT. This sequence encodes CASSSFRVPNTGELFF.

As regards this clonotype: A much larger clone lies one base from this, so it may be a read error. The chain couples TRBV6-2 or TRBV6-3 to TRBJ1-1; perhaps TRBD1 as D (5 bases). The CDR3 length is 13 residues. Germline V lookup: CDR1 MNHEY, CDR2 SVGEGT. CDR3 amino acids: CDSKKTENTEAFF. CDR3 sequence (DNA): TGTGACAGCAAAAAGACAGAGAACACTGAAGCTTTCTTT.

About this clonotype: An end of the junction does not agree with germline; a read error may underlie this. The chain has TRBV12-3 or TRBV12-4 and TRBJ1-6; the D is unclear. The CDR3 is 14 residues long. The CDR3 loop is CASSPSEGPSHLHF. The CDR3 DNA reads TGTGCCAGCAGCCCATCGGAGGGTCCTTCACACCTCCACTTT.

Worth noting for this clonotype: It differs at one base from a far larger clone, so likely a read error. The chain carries TRBV6-2 or TRBV6-3 and TRBJ2-1, with D uncertain. In germline, CDR1 is MNHEY, CDR2 SVGEGT. This CDR3 has 13 amino acids. The V end was cut by 2 bases, the J end by 12 bases, with 14 bases between. The CDR3 spells CASSYERKGRQFF. DNA of the CDR3: TGTGCCAGCAGTTACGAAAGGAAAGGTCGGCAGTTCTTC.

Comment on this clonotype: Being one base from a much bigger clone, this may be a read error. This chain joins TRBV6-2 or TRBV6-3 and TRBJ1-1, with D hard to call. The V and J ends lost 4 bases and 1 base respectively, with 13 bases between them. This CDR3 has 15 amino acids. Germline values: CDR1 MNHEY, CDR2 SVGEGT. As DNA, the CDR3 is TGTGCCAGCAGTTCCCGAGTGGTCCGGAACACTGAAGCTTTCTTT. Encoded protein: CASSSRVVRNTEAFF.